These 26 T cell receptor beta chains originate from one sample sequenced in a study of blood T cell repertoires in COVID-19. Method: immunoSEQ multiplex PCR; TCRdb's copy keeps in-frame clones and lacks some. The table shows some 67,000 clones, with more than 70% occurring only once. The sequenced sample consisted of peripheral blood. Receptors were obtained from a woman aged 55-69 years with acute or convalescent COVID-19.

The chain joins TRBV5-1 to TRBJ2-1; 11 bases match TRBD2. Losses at the gene ends were 3 bases for V and 6 bases for J; bases not matched to a gene: 8. This CDR3 is 16 amino acids long. The germline gives CDR1 SGHRS, CDR2 YFSETQ. The CDR3: CASSSASGGLSNEQFF. The CDR3 DNA reads TGCGCCAGCAGCTCGGCTAGCGGGGGGTTGAGCAATGAGCAGTTCTTC.

This rearrangement joins TRBV12-5 to TRBJ1-5; 7 nucleotides match TRBD1. The CDR3 covers 14 residues. Germline V gives CDR1 LGHNT, CDR2 FRNRAP. V was pared by 7 bases and J by 3 bases, with 6 bases of the junction left unmatched. The CDR3 region is CASDLGQINQPQHF. The CDR3 bases are TGTGCTAGTGACCTGGGACAGATCAATCAGCCCCAGCATTTT.

The chain couples TRBV28 to TRBJ1-3, with D perhaps matching TRBD1 (6 bases). Trimming took off 6 bases at V and 0 bases at J, with 12 bases between the two ends. The germline CDR1 and CDR2 sequences are MDHEN and SYDVKM. The CDR3 totals 15 residues. The CDR3 sequence is CASSTGTSSGNTIYF. In DNA, the CDR3 is TGTGCCAGCAGCACAGGGACGAGCTCTGGAAACACCATATATTTT.

This sequence joins TRBV7-9 and TRBJ2-5; 10 bases are a match to TRBD2. There are 15 residues in the CDR3. After removal of 5 bases from V and 2 bases from J, the junction contained 5 bases not matched to a gene. Per the germline V gene, CDR1 is SEHNR and CDR2 is FQNEAQ (reference sequence). The CDR3, as DNA: TGTGCCAGCAGCCACCTAGCGGGGGAGCAAGAGACCCAGTACTTC. It is translated as CASSHLAGEQETQYF.

The chain joins TRBV6-5 to TRBJ2-2; 7 positions match TRBD1. V trimming: 4 bases; J trimming: 4 bases; junction bases outside the gene matches: 9. The CDR3 is 16 amino acids. Germline V lookup: CDR1 MNHEY, CDR2 SVGAGI. This chain's CDR3 is CASSSGPGQSTGELFF. CDR3 DNA: TGTGCCAGCAGTTCCGGCCCGGGACAGAGCACCGGGGAGCTGTTTTTT.

The rearrangement links TRBV6-6 to TRBJ1-3; D is possibly TRBD1 (6 bases). The CDR3 runs to 16 residues. V shed 6 bases and J shed 0 bases, with 15 bases lying between them. Germline V CDR1 and CDR2: MNHNY, SVGAGI (reference sequence). CDR3 in amino acids: CASRRKDRISGNTIYF. CDR3 DNA: TGTGCCAGCAGGAGAAAAGACAGGATCTCTGGAAACACCATATATTTT.

The rearrangement uses TRBV7-2 and TRBJ1-2; possibly TRBD1 for D (6 bases). This CDR3 spans 14 amino acids. CDR1 and CDR2 from the germline V gene are SGHTA and FQGNSA. The V and J ends lost 3 bases and 3 bases respectively, with 11 bases between them. CDR3 nucleotide sequence: TGTGCCAGCAGCTTGAGGACAGCTTACTATGGCTACACCTTC. Encoded protein: CASSLRTAYYGYTF.

This clone has ten or more counts. V and J are TRBV5-6 and TRBJ2-3, with D possibly matching TRBD2 (6 bases). The CDR3 length is 13 residues. Trimming left V 3 bases short and J 4 bases short, with 9 bases between. Looked up from germline, CDR1 is SGHDT and CDR2 is YYEEEE. CDR3 sequence reads: CASSSPGADTQYF. CDR3 nucleotide sequence: TGTGCCAGCAGCTCCCCGGGGGCAGATACGCAGTATTTT.

V is TRBV11-3 and J is TRBJ1-1, with D possibly matching TRBD1 (5 bases). V shed 3 bases and J shed 5 bases, with 7 bases lying between them. The CDR3 spans 12 residues. The V gene's germline CDR1 is SGHNT and CDR2 YENEEA. CDR3 region: CASSFGGTEAFF. The CDR3 DNA reads as TGTGCCAGCAGCTTCGGGGGTACTGAAGCTTTCTTT.

The chain joins TRBV5-1 to TRBJ2-5; 7 bases align to TRBD2. This CDR3 is 13 amino acids long. Unmatched junction bases numbered 1, after V lost 3 bases and J lost 2 bases. Germline values: CDR1 SGHRS, CDR2 YFSETQ. The CDR3 region is CASSSGLQETQYF. The DNA for the CDR3 is TGCGCCAGCAGCTCGGGACTACAAGAGACCCAGTACTTC. The variable domain in full, completed from reference TRBV5-1 and TRBJ2-5, reads KAGVTQTPRYLIKTRGQQVTLSCSPISGHRSVSWYQQTPGQGLQFLFEYFSETQRNKGNFPGRFSGRQFSNSRSEMNVSTLELGDSALYLCASSSGLQETQYFGPGTRLLVL.

This chain joins TRBV7-2 and TRBJ1-1, with D perhaps matching TRBD1 (6 bases). Germline V lookup: CDR1 SGHTA, CDR2 FQGNSA. This CDR3 has 13 amino acids. V lost 6 bases and J 4 bases, leaving 12 bases between the germline ends. CDR3 region: CASSLTGSTEAFF. Written as DNA, the CDR3 is TGTGCCAGCAGTCTCACAGGGAGCACTGAAGCTTTCTTT.

The V and J genes are TRBV28 and TRBJ1-5, with 9 bases aligning to TRBD1. The CDR3 has 16 amino acids. Germline V gives CDR1 MDHEN, CDR2 SYDVKM. V was pared by 4 bases and J by 4 bases, with 8 bases of the junction left unmatched. This chain's CDR3 is CASSSDGQGLNQPQHF. The DNA of the CDR3 is TGTGCCAGCAGTTCAGATGGACAGGGGCTTAATCAGCCCCAGCATTTT.

This rearrangement joins TRBV7-2 to TRBJ2-5; possibly TRBD2 for D (5 bases). The V and J ends lost 1 base and 5 bases respectively, with 14 bases between them. Germline V gene sequence: CDR1 SGHTA, CDR2 FQGNSA. The CDR3 has 15 amino acids. The CDR3 loop is CASSLGGRRRETQYF. CDR3 in DNA: TGTGCCAGCAGCTTAGGTGGCAGGCGGAGGGAGACCCAGTACTTC.

The chain has TRBV7-3 and TRBJ1-1; D remains unclear. The ends were cut back, 1 base at V and 7 bases at J, with 10 bases in the middle. The CDR3 is 13 amino acids. Germline V gives CDR1 SGHTA, CDR2 FQGTGA. The CDR3: CASSLILEGEAFF. CDR3 bases: TGTGCCAGCAGCTTAATCCTGGAGGGTGAAGCTTTCTTT.

This clone was seen a few times. The genes are TRBV20-1 and TRBJ1-2; 7 bases match TRBD1. Germline V gene lookup returns CDR1 DFQATT and CDR2 SNEGSKA (reference sequence). The CDR3 covers 11 residues. Trimming cost V 4 bases and J 6 bases; bases outside gene matches: 2. CDR3 coding DNA: TGCAGTGCTACGACAGGGAATGGCTACACCTTC. Its protein is CSATTGNGYTF.

The genes are TRBV7-9 and TRBJ1-4, with D hard to call. Looked up from germline, CDR1 is SEHNR and CDR2 is FQNEAQ (reference sequence). There are 15 residues in the CDR3. Trimming cost V 5 bases and J 0 bases, with 10 bases left between them. The CDR3 DNA reads TGTGCCAGCAGCACCTTTCAGTCAACTAATGAAAAACTGTTTTTT. Protein: CASSTFQSTNEKLFF.

The chain links TRBV13 to TRBJ2-1; D unresolved. V was shortened by 6 bases and J by 7 bases, with 13 bases between the two germline ends. The CDR3 has 13 residues. Germline loops: CDR1 PRHDT, CDR2 FYEKMQ (reference sequence). CDR3 DNA sequence: TGTGCCAGCAGTCCCACGACTCGGAATGAGCAGTTCTTC. Its protein is CASSPTTRNEQFF.

This chain links TRBV27 with TRBJ1-2, with 11 nucleotides matching TRBD1. J was trimmed by 8 bases and V by 3 bases; bases with no gene match: 8. The CDR3 totals 15 residues. Per the germline V gene, CDR1 is MNHEY and CDR2 is SMNVEV (reference sequence). The CDR3 bases are TGTGCCAGCAGTTTTGACGCGGACAGGGGGCGGGGCTACACCTTC. Amino acid sequence: CASSFDADRGRGYTF.

This chain joins TRBV25-1 and TRBJ2-3, with 11 bases identical to TRBD1. CDR1 MGHDK and CDR2 SYGVNS come from the germline V gene. The CDR3 runs to 16 residues. Trimming took 4 bases from V and 4 from J; bases not matched to a gene: 7. The CDR3 DNA sequence: TGTGCCAGCAGTGTCCCCGGGACAGGGGGACCAGATACGCAGTATTTT. Translation gives CASSVPGTGGPDTQYF.

Details on this clone: A read error may produce the germline difference seen at one junction end. V is TRBV6-5 and J is TRBJ2-5; D might be TRBD2 (7 bases). This CDR3 region has 15 residues. From germline, CDR1 is MNHEY and CDR2 SVGAGI. CDR3 region: CASSSPWGGQGTQYF. The DNA of the CDR3 is TGTGCCAGCAGTTCTCCTTGGGGGGGACAAGGGACCCAGTACTTC.

The V and J genes are TRBV6-5 and TRBJ2-7; D not certain. V lost 6 bases and J lost 0, with 15 bases in between. The CDR3 sequence is 15 residues long. Germline V lookup: CDR1 MNHEY, CDR2 SVGAGI. The DNA for the CDR3 is TGTGCCAGCAGGATGTCTACCCTATTCTCCTACGAGCAGTACTTC. This gives the protein CASRMSTLFSYEQYF.

This clone was found once. The chain links TRBV10-3 to TRBJ2-3; D gene ambiguous. Deletions cut 2 bases from V and 1 base from J, with 7 bases between. Germline V gene sequence: CDR1 ENHRY, CDR2 SYGVKD. The CDR3 covers 14 residues. As DNA, the CDR3 is TGTGCCATCAGTGAGAAAACAGGCACAGATACGCAGTATTTT. This translates into CAISEKTGTDTQYF.

The chain is built from TRBV7-9 and TRBJ2-7; a weak D match, TRBD2 (5 bases). The CDR3 sequence is 12 residues long. CDR1 is SEHNR and CDR2 is FQNEAQ in the germline V gene (reference sequence). V lost 4 bases and J lost 2, with 6 bases in between. This chain's CDR3 is CASSSGTYEQYF. DNA of the CDR3: TGTGCCAGCAGCTCCGGGACCTACGAGCAGTACTTC. Using reference TRBV7-9 and TRBJ2-7 for the parts outside the CDR3, the full variable domain is DTGVSQNPRHKITKRGQNVTFRCDPISEHNRLYWYRQTLGQGPEFLTYFQNEAQLEKSRLLSDRFSAERPKGSFSTLEIQRTEQGDSAMYLCASSSGTYEQYFGPGTRLTVT.

The chain is built from TRBV27 and TRBJ1-5; D remains unclear. This CDR3 is built from 14 residues. Germline V gives CDR1 MNHEY, CDR2 SMNVEV (reference sequence). Trimming took 3 bases from V and 2 from J, leaving 8 bases between them. CDR3 coding DNA: TGTGCCAGCAGTTTTCTTGCGGGCAATCAGCCCCAGCATTTT. Translation: CASSFLAGNQPQHF.

The chain links TRBV4-3 to TRBJ2-7; 7 bases line up with TRBD2. Unmatched junction bases numbered 7, after V lost 0 bases and J lost 2 bases. This CDR3 has 16 residues. CDR1 is LGHNA, CDR2 YSLEER, per germline. CDR3 bases: TGCGCCAGCAGCCAAGACTGGCGGGGGTCAACCTACGAGCAGTACTTC. Its protein product is CASSQDWRGSTYEQYF.

The chain recombines TRBV5-5 with TRBJ1-2; a possible D gene is TRBD1 (5 bases). Germline CDR1 SGHKS, CDR2 YYEKEE (reference sequence). The CDR3 is 18 amino acids. The ends were cut back, 1 base at V and 4 bases at J, with 23 bases in the middle. CDR3 coding DNA: TGTGCCAGCAGCTTGAATGTGGGGGGTTCCCTCCAGGCCTATGGCTACACCTTC. Translation gives CASSLNVGGSLQAYGYTF. The full variable domain, completed using reference TRBV5-5 and TRBJ1-2, is DAGVTQSPTHLIKTRGQQVTLRCSPISGHKSVSWYQQVLGQGPQFIFQYYEKEERGRGNFPDRFSARQFPNYSSELNVNALLLGDSALYLCASSLNVGGSLQAYGYTFGSGTRLTVV.